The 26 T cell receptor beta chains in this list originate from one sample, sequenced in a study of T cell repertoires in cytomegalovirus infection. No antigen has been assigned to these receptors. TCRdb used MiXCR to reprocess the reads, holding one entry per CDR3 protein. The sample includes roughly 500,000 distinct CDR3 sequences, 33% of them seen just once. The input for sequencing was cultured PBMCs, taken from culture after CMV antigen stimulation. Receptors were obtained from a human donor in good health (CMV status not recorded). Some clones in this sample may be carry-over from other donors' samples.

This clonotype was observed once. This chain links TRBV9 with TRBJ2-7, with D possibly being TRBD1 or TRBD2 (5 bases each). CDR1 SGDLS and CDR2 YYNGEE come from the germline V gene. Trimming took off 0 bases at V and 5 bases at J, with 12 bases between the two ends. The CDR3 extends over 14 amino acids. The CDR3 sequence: CASSVAGRDHEQYF. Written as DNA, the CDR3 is TGTGCCAGCAGCGTAGCAGGAAGGGACCACGAGCAGTACTTC.

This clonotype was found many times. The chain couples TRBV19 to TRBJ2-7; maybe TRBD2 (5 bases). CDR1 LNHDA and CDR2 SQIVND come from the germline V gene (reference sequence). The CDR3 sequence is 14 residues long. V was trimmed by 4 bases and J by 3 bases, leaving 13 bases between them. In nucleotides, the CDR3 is TGTGCCAGTAGTAGAGGGCTAGCCCTCTACGAGCAGTACTTC. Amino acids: CASSRGLALYEQYF.

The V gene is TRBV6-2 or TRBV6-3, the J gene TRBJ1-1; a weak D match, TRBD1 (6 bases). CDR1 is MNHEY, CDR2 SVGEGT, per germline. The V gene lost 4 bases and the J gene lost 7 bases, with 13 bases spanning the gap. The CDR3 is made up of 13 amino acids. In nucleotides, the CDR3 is TGTGCCAGCAGTTCCAGGGGTCCCAGTGAAGCTTTCTTT. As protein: CASSSRGPSEAFF.

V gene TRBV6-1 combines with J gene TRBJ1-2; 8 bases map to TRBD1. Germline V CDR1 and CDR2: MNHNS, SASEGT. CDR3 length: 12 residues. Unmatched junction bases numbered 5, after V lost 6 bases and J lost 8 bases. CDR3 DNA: TGTGCCAGCAGCGGACAGGGAAAGGGCTACACCTTC. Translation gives CASSGQGKGYTF.

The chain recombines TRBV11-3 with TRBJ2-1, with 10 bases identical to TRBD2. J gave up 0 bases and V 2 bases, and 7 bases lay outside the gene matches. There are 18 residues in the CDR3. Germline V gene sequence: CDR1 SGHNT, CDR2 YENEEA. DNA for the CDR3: TGTGCCAGCAGCTTAAAAGCGGGAGGGACCTACTCCTACAATGAGCAGTTCTTC. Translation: CASSLKAGGTYSYNEQFF. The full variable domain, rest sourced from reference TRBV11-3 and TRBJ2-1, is EAGVVQSPRYKIIEKKQPVAFWCNPISGHNTLYWYLQNLGQGPELLIRYENEEAVDDSQLPKDRFSAERLKGVDSTLKIQPAELGDSAVYLCASSLKAGGTYSYNEQFFGPGTRLTVL.

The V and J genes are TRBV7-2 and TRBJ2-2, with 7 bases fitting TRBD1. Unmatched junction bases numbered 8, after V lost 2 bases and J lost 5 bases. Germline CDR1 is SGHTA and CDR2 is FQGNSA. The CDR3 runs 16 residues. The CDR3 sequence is CASSLKSRGQTGELFF. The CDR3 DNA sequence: TGTGCCAGCAGCTTAAAGTCGAGGGGGCAAACCGGGGAGCTGTTTTTT.

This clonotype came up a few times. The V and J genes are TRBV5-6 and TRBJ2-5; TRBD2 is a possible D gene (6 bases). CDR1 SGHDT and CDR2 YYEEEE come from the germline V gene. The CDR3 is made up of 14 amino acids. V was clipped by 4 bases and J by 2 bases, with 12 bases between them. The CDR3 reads CASSPEAGQETQYF. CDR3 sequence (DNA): TGTGCCAGCAGCCCTGAGGCGGGACAAGAGACCCAGTACTTC.

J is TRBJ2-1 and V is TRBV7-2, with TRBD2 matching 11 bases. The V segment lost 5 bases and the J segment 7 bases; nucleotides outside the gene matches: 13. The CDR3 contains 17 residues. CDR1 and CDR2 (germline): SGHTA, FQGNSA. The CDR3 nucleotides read TGTGCCAGCAGCGTTAGAGGGCTAGCGGGAGGAAGTAATGAGCAGTTCTTC. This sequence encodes CASSVRGLAGGSNEQFF.

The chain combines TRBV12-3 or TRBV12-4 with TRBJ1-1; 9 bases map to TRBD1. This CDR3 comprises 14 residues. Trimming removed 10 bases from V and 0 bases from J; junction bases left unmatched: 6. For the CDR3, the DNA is TGTGCCACCCGGGACAGGGACATGAACACTGAAGCTTTCTTT. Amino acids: CATRDRDMNTEAFF.

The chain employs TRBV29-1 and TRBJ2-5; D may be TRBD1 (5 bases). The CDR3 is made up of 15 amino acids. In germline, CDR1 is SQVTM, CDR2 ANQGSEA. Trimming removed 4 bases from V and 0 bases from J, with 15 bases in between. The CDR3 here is CSVASGHLYQETQYF. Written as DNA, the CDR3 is TGCAGCGTTGCGTCAGGACACCTGTACCAAGAGACCCAGTACTTC.

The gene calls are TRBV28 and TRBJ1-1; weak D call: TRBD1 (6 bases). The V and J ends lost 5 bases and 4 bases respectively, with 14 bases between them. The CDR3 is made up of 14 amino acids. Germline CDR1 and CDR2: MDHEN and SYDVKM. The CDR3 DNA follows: TGTGCCAGCAGTATTCACTCAGGGGTCACTGAAGCTTTCTTT. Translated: CASSIHSGVTEAFF.

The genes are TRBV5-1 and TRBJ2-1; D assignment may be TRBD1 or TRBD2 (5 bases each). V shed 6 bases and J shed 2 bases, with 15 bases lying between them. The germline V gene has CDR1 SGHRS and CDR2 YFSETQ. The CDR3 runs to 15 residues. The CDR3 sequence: CASNTGQLPYNEQFF. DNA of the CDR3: TGCGCCAGCAACACGGGGCAGCTTCCCTACAATGAGCAGTTCTTC.

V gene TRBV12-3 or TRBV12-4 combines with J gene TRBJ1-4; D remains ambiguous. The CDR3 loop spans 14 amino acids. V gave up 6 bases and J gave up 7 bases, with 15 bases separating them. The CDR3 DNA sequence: TGTGCCAGCAGCTCGGATGGGGAAAGTGAAAAACTGTTTTTT. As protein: CASSSDGESEKLFF.

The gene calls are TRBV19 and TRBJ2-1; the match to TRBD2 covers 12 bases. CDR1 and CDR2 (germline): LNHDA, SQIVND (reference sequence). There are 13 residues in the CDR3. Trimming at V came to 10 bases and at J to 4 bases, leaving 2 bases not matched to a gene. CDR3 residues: CAIGLAGYNEQFF. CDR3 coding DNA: TGTGCCATCGGACTAGCGGGGTACAATGAGCAGTTCTTC.

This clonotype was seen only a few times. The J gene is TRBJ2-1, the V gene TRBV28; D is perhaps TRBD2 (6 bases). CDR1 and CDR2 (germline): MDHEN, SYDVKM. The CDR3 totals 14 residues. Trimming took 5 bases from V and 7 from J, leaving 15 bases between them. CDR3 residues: CASSTSGLRNEQFF. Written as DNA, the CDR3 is TGTGCCAGCAGTACCTCGGGACTTAGGAATGAGCAGTTCTTC.

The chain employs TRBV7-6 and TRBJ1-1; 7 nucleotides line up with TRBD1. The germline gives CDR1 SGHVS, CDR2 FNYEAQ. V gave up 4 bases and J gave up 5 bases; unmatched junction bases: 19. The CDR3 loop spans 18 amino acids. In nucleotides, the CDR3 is TGTGCCAGCAGCTCGAGGGCAGACAGGGCACCCTTGGGGACTGAAGCTTTCTTT. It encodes CASSSRADRAPLGTEAFF.

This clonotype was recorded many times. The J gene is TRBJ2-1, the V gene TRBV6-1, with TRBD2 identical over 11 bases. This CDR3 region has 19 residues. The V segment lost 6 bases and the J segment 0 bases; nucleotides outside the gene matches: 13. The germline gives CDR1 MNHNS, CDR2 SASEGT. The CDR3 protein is CASRYPPLAGGSSYNEQFF. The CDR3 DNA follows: TGTGCCAGCAGGTATCCACCCCTAGCGGGAGGAAGCTCCTACAATGAGCAGTTCTTC.

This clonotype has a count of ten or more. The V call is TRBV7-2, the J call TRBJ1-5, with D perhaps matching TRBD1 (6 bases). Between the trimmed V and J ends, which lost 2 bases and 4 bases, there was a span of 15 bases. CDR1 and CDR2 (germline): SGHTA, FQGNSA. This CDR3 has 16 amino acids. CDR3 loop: CASSLFSGQLNQPQHF. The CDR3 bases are TGTGCCAGCAGCTTATTTTCAGGACAGCTTAATCAGCCCCAGCATTTT.

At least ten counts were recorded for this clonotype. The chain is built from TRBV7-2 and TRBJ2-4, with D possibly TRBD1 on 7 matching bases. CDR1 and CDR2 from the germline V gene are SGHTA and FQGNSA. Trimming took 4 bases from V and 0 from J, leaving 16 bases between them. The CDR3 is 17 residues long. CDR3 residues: CASSSGGTAKAKNIQYF. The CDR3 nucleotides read TGTGCCAGCAGCTCCGGCGGGACAGCGAAAGCCAAAAACATTCAGTACTTC.

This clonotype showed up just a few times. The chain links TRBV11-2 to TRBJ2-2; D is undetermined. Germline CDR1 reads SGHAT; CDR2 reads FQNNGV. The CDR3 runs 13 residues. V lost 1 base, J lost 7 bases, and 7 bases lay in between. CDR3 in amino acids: CASSLALVGELFF. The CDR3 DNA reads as TGTGCCAGCAGCTTAGCGCTTGTCGGGGAGCTGTTTTTT.

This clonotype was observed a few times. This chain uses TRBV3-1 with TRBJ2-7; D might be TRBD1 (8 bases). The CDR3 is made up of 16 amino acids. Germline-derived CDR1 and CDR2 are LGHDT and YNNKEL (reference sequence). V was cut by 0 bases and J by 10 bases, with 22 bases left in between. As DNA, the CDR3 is TGTGCCAGCAGCCAAGATTGGACAGGGAGGGCTTTCGGCCAGTACTTC. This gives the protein CASSQDWTGRAFGQYF.

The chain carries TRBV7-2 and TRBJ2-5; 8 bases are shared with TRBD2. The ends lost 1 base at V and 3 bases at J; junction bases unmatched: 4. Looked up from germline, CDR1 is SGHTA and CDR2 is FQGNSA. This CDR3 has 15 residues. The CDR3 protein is CASSLVVSGKETQYF. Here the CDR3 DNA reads TGTGCCAGCAGCTTAGTGGTTAGCGGGAAAGAGACCCAGTACTTC.

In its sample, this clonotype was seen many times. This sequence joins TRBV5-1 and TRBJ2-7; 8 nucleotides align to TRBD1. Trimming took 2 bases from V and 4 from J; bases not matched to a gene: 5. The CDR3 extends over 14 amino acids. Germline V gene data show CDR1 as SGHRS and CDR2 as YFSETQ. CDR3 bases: TGCGCCAGCAGCTTAGGGACAGGAGGGTACGAGCAGTACTTC. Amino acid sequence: CASSLGTGGYEQYF.

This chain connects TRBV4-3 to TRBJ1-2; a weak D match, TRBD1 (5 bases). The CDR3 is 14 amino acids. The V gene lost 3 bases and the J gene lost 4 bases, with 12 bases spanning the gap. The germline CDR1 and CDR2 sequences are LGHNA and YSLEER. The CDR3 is CASSQGPGTYGYTF. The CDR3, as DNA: TGCGCCAGCAGCCAGGGGCCGGGGACCTATGGCTACACCTTC.

CDR3 loop: CASSPTGSYHEQYF. CDR3 bases: TGTGCCAGCAGCCCGACAGGGAGTTACCACGAGCAGTACTTC. The gene calls are TRBV4-2 and TRBJ2-7; 7 nucleotides agree with TRBD1. With 4 bases clipped from V and 5 bases from J, the junction kept 8 bases outside the gene matches. Looked up from germline, CDR1 is LGHNA and CDR2 is YNFKEQ. This CDR3 spans 14 amino acids.

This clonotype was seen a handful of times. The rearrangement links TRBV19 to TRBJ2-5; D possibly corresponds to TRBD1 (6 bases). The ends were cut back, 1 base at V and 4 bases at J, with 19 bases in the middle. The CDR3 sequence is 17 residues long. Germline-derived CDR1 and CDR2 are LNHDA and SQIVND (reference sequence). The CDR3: CASSIGGVRQARETQYF. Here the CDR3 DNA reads TGTGCCAGTAGTATAGGAGGGGTGAGACAGGCGAGAGAGACCCAGTACTTC. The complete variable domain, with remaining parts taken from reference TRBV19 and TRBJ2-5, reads DGGITQSPKYLFRKEGQNVTLSCEQNLNHDAMYWYRQDPGQGLRLIYYSQIVNDFQKGDIAEGYSVSREKKESFPLTVTSAQKNPTAFYLCASSIGGVRQARETQYFGPGTRLLVL.